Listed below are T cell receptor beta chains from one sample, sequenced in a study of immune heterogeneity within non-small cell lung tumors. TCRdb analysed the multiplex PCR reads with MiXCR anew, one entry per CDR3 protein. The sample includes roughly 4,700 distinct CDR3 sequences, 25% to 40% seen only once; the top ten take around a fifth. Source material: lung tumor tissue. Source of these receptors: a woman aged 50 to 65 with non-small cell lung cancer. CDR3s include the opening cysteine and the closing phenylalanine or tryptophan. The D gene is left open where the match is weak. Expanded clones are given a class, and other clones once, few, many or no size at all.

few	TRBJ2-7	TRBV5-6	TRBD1	TGTGCCAGCAGCGTAACTGGCGGACAGGGATACTACGAGCAGTACTTC	CASSVTGGQGYYEQYF
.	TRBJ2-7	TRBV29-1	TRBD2	TGCAGCGTTGAGAGACTAGCGGGGGGTAGGTACGAGCAGTACTTC	CSVERLAGGRYEQYF
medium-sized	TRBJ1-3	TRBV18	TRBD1	TGTGCCAGCTCGGCAGGGACAGAAGGAAACACCATATATTTT	CASSAGTEGNTIYF
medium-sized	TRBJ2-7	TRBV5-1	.	TGCGCCAGCAGCTTGAAGGGGGTCTACGAGCAGTACTTC	CASSLKGVYEQYF
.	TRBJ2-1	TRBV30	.	TGTGCCTGGAGTGTAAATTATGAGCAGTTCTTC	CAWSVNYEQFF
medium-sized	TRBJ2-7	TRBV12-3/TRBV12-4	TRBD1	TGTGCCAGCAGTTTCTACGGACAGGGGAAGTCCCACGAGCAGTACTTC	CASSFYGQGKSHEQYF
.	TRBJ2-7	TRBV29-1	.	TGCAGCGTTGAGGACAGCTACGAGCAGTACTTC	CSVEDSYEQYF
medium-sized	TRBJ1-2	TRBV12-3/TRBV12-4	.	TGTGCCAGCAGTTTTCTGCCCTCACTCGGCTACACCTTC	CASSFLPSLGYTF
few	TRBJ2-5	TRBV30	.	TGTGCCTGGAGCGGAAATCTAGCGCCCCAAGAGACCCAGTACTTC	CAWSGNLAPQETQYF
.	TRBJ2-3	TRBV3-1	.	TGTGCCAGCAGCCAAGCACAAGGCTCCCTTGGGACAGATACGCAGTATTTT	CASSQAQGSLGTDTQYF
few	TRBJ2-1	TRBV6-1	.	TGTGCCAGCAGTGCCGCAGTTATCGGTGAGCAGTTCTTC	CASSAAVIGEQFF
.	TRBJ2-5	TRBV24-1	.	TGTGCCACCAGTGATTGGCAGGGGGGGGGCCAAGAGACCCAGTACTTC	CATSDWQGGGQETQYF